A single sample is the source of the 23 T cell receptor beta chains below, sequenced in a study of blood T cell repertoires in COVID-19. Produced via immunoSEQ multiplex PCR; TCRdb's table is partial and in-frame only. Here the sample spans fewer than 700,000 clones, approximately 88% being singletons. Sequencing was carried out using peripheral blood. All receptors derive from a woman in her forties or fifties with COVID-19, enrolled during active disease.

This rearrangement joins TRBV18 to TRBJ1-6, with TRBD1 matching over 10 bases. In germline, CDR1 is KGHSH, CDR2 LQKENI. CDR3 length: 15 amino acids. V lost 3 bases, J lost 10 bases, and 6 bases stayed unmatched. CDR3 sequence reads: CASSPRTGGGSPLHF. CDR3 DNA: TGTGCCAGCTCACCTCGGACAGGGGGAGGATCACCCCTCCACTTT.

In this sample, this clone turned up many times. In the same sample, other DNA sequences code for this CDR3. J is TRBJ2-2 and V is TRBV2, with TRBD1 matching 8 bases. The CDR3 consists of 14 residues. J lost 1 base, V lost 8 bases, and 3 bases had no gene match. CDR1 SNHLY and CDR2 FYNNEI come from the germline V gene. The CDR3 loop is CASLGQVNTGELFF. CDR3 DNA sequence: TGTGCCAGCTTGGGACAGGTGAACACCGGGGAGCTGTTTTTT.

The V call is TRBV6-5, the J call TRBJ1-2; possible D gene TRBD1, 6 bases. The germline V gene has CDR1 MNHEY and CDR2 SVGAGI. This CDR3 comprises 13 residues. Trimming left V 2 bases short and J 4 bases short, with 8 bases between. CDR3 coding DNA: TGTGCCAGCAGTTACGGGGGCCTCTATGGCTACACCTTC. Translating it yields CASSYGGLYGYTF.

V and J are TRBV13 and TRBJ2-7, with D maybe TRBD1 (5 bases). Germline CDR1 is PRHDT and CDR2 is FYEKMQ (reference sequence). V lost 4 bases and J 2 bases, leaving 6 bases between the germline ends. There are 12 residues in the CDR3. The CDR3 region has the DNA TGTGCCAGCAGCTACAGGACCTACGAGCAGTACTTC. Translation gives CASSYRTYEQYF.

This chain uses TRBV5-1 with TRBJ2-4, with D possibly matching TRBD1 (6 bases). This CDR3 has 14 residues. CDR1 is SGHRS and CDR2 is YFSETQ in the germline V gene. The ends were cut back, 0 bases at V and 6 bases at J, with 10 bases in the middle. As DNA, the CDR3 is TGCGCCAGCAGCTTGGGGGGGCCCGCAAACATTCAGTACTTC. Amino acids: CASSLGGPANIQYF. Full variable domain (remainder filled in from reference TRBV5-1 and TRBJ2-4): KAGVTQTPRYLIKTRGQQVTLSCSPISGHRSVSWYQQTPGQGLQFLFEYFSETQRNKGNFPGRFSGRQFSNSRSEMNVSTLELGDSALYLCASSLGGPANIQYFGAGTRLSVL.

This sequence joins TRBV25-1 and TRBJ2-3; TRBD1 matches 9 bases. The trim removed 5 bases at V and 6 bases at J, leaving 6 bases unmatched. Germline loops: CDR1 MGHDK, CDR2 SYGVNS. The CDR3 contains 14 residues. CDR3 in amino acids: CASSPGQGWDTQYF. In DNA form, the CDR3 reads TGTGCCAGCAGTCCAGGACAGGGGTGGGATACGCAGTATTTT.

The chain employs TRBV5-4 and TRBJ1-1; D remains unclear. V shed 4 bases and J shed 6 bases, with 16 bases lying between them. This CDR3 is built from 14 residues. The germline CDR1 and CDR2 sequences are SGHNT and YYREEE (reference sequence). CDR3: CASSQHLQLAEAFF. The CDR3 coding sequence is TGTGCCAGCAGCCAACATCTACAGCTTGCTGAAGCTTTCTTT.

V is TRBV19 and J is TRBJ1-2; 10 positions agree with TRBD1. The V gene end was trimmed by 5 bases and the J gene end by 8 bases; junction bases not matched to a gene: 8. Germline CDR1 reads LNHDA; CDR2 reads SQIVND (reference sequence). This CDR3 is 14 amino acids long. CDR3 loop: CASSARDRGKGYTF. The CDR3 DNA follows: TGTGCCAGTAGTGCCCGGGACAGGGGAAAAGGCTACACCTTC.

The chain combines TRBV5-1 with TRBJ1-1; D perhaps matches TRBD1 (6 bases). The CDR3 is 14 amino acids. Germline CDR1 and CDR2: SGHRS and YFSETQ. Trimming removed 8 bases from V and 4 bases from J, with 18 bases in between. CDR3: CASTYGEQGTEAFF. The DNA of the CDR3 is TGCGCCAGTACCTACGGGGAACAGGGCACTGAAGCTTTCTTT.

This clone was seen a single time. This rearrangement joins TRBV10-1 to TRBJ1-1, with D possibly being TRBD1 (6 bases). The ends were cut back, 4 bases at V and 5 bases at J, with 11 bases in the middle. Germline CDR1 reads WNHNN; CDR2 reads SYGVQD (reference sequence). The CDR3 consists of 13 residues. The CDR3 is CASSGQDETEAFF. CDR3 nucleotides: TGCGCCAGCAGTGGACAGGATGAGACTGAAGCTTTCTTT.

V and J are TRBV6-7 and TRBJ2-1; a possible D gene is TRBD2 (7 bases). TRBV6-7 is an open reading frame whose function is uncertain. The CDR3 covers 19 residues. Between the trimmed V and J ends, which lost 0 bases and 9 bases, there was a span of 27 bases. DNA for the CDR3: TGTGCCAGCAGTTACTCCCGTGGGGGGGGGCCGATTGTGGTCGGTGAGCAGTTCTTC. Protein product: CASSYSRGGGPIVVGEQFF.

The chain uses TRBV11-1 and TRBJ1-6, with TRBD1 identical over 9 bases. The trim removed 5 bases at V and 6 bases at J, leaving 5 bases unmatched. Germline V gives CDR1 SGHAT, CDR2 FQDESV (reference sequence). This CDR3 region has 15 residues. The CDR3 here is CASSTGQGSNSPLHF. The CDR3 nucleotides read TGTGCCAGCAGCACGGGACAGGGAAGTAATTCACCCCTCCACTTT.

The chain has TRBV30 and TRBJ1-2, with 8 nucleotides matching TRBD1. The CDR3 covers 13 residues. The J segment lost 1 base and the V segment lost 3 bases, leaving 1 base of the junction unmatched. Per germline, CDR1 GTSNPN and CDR2 SVGIG (reference sequence). CDR3 nucleotides: TGTGCCTGGAGGACAGGGGTTAACTATGGCTACACCTTC. Encoded protein: CAWRTGVNYGYTF.

The rearrangement links TRBV5-1 to TRBJ2-5; possibly TRBD2 for D (5 bases). Deletions cut 3 bases from V and 2 bases from J, with 14 bases between. Germline CDR1 SGHRS, CDR2 YFSETQ. The CDR3 extends over 15 amino acids. This chain's CDR3 is CASSYGGHHQETQYF. The CDR3 coding sequence is TGCGCCAGCAGCTATGGAGGTCACCATCAAGAGACCCAGTACTTC.

CDR3 in DNA: TGTGCCAGCAGCGAATTGACAGCCATGAACACTGAAGCTTTCTTT. Its protein product is CASSELTAMNTEAFF. The chain has TRBV9 and TRBJ1-1, with a possible D match to TRBD1 (5 bases). This CDR3 is 15 amino acids long. The V end was cut by 3 bases, the J end by 0 bases, with 12 bases between. The germline V gene has CDR1 SGDLS and CDR2 YYNGEE.

The chain couples TRBV20-1 to TRBJ2-5; D call uncertain. Per germline, CDR1 DFQATT and CDR2 SNEGSKA (reference sequence). The length of the CDR3 is 11 residues. V lost 6 bases, J lost 5 bases, and 10 bases lay in between. CDR3 sequence reads: CSASTEETQYF. CDR3 bases: TGCAGTGCGAGCACGGAGGAGACCCAGTACTTC.

This chain connects TRBV30 to TRBJ2-1; the D gene is possibly TRBD2 (7 bases). The CDR3 consists of 14 residues. Trimming shortened V by 1 base and J by 7 bases, and 14 bases separated the two germline ends. Germline V lookup: CDR1 GTSNPN, CDR2 SVGIG (reference sequence). The CDR3 DNA sequence: TGTGCCTGGAGTGAGGGGGGGCCGGGAAATGAGCAGTTCTTC. This sequence encodes CAWSEGGPGNEQFF.

The rearrangement links TRBV5-5 to TRBJ2-7; perhaps TRBD2 as D (5 bases). Germline CDR1 is SGHKS and CDR2 is YYEKEE (reference sequence). CDR3 length: 13 residues. V was trimmed by 1 base and J by 6 bases, leaving 11 bases between them. CDR3 residues: CASSLLSVREQYF. The CDR3, as DNA: TGTGCCAGCAGCTTGCTTAGCGTGCGCGAGCAGTACTTC.

V is TRBV7-7 and J is TRBJ2-3; D might be TRBD1 (6 bases). The V and J ends lost 5 bases and 1 base respectively, with 10 bases between them. The CDR3 runs 14 residues. Germline-derived CDR1 and CDR2 are SSHAT and FNYEAQ (reference sequence). CDR3 sequence: CASSGGLGTDTQYF. In DNA, the CDR3 is TGTGCCAGCAGCGGGGGCCTGGGCACAGATACGCAGTATTTT.

The rearrangement links TRBV11-1 to TRBJ2-7; D may be TRBD1 (6 bases). Per germline, CDR1 SGHAT and CDR2 FQDESV (reference sequence). The CDR3 is 15 residues long. V lost 5 bases to trimming and J lost 1 base, with 15 bases between them. CDR3 in amino acids: CASSPGGTLSYEQYF. The CDR3 DNA sequence: TGTGCCAGCAGCCCCGGTGGGACACTATCCTACGAGCAGTACTTC.

Comment on this clone: Other DNA sequences in this sample translate to the same CDR3. The chain is built from TRBV19 and TRBJ2-1; D is uncertain. CDR3 length: 13 residues. Germline assignment: CDR1 LNHDA and CDR2 SQIVND (reference sequence). Trimming stripped 1 base from V and 5 bases from J, with 6 bases between. Here the CDR3 reads CASSIGQNNEQFF. The CDR3 DNA reads TGTGCCAGTAGTATAGGCCAGAACAATGAGCAGTTCTTC.

This clone appeared once. The sample holds other DNA sequences that translate to the same CDR3. The rearrangement links TRBV7-2 to TRBJ2-3, with D uncertain. Germline V gene data show CDR1 as SGHTA and CDR2 as FQGNSA. Trimming removed 2 bases at V and 5 bases at J, with 8 bases between. The CDR3 spans 13 residues. CDR3 region: CASSLIAGDTQYF. CDR3 DNA sequence: TGTGCCAGCAGCTTAATAGCTGGAGATACGCAGTATTTT.

CDR3 sequence (DNA): TGCGCCAGCAGCTTTAGCGGTGTACGGACAGATACGCAGTATTTT. Encoded protein: CASSFSGVRTDTQYF. The chain couples TRBV5-1 to TRBJ2-3, with D maybe TRBD2 (6 bases). V gave up 2 bases and J gave up 3 bases, with 13 bases separating them. The CDR3 extends over 15 amino acids. Germline V lookup: CDR1 SGHRS, CDR2 YFSETQ.